These 30 T cell receptor beta chains were all obtained from the same sample, sequenced in a study of CD8 T cells in ankylosing spondylitis. MiXCR was run by TCRdb on the 5' RACE reads, yielding one entry per CDR3 protein. The repertoire holds about 450,000 distinct CDR3 sequences, with around 26% as singletons. Their specific antigens are unknown. Notes on the study in general: A TCR beta motif made of about 8 highly homologous variants seemed typical of ankylosing spondylitis blood.

Material: blood, either unsorted or a sorted T cell fraction (not recorded which). These receptors were collected from a male donor with ankylosing spondylitis.

This clonotype appeared many times. The chain employs TRBV7-2 and TRBJ1-4, with D possibly matching TRBD1 (5 bases). The CDR3 is made up of 12 amino acids. Trimming took 4 bases from V and 8 from J, leaving 8 bases between them. Germline CDR1 is SGHTA and CDR2 is FQGNSA. The CDR3 sequence is CASSYDREKLFF. In nucleotides, the CDR3 is TGTGCCAGCAGCTACGACAGAGAAAAACTGTTTTTT.

This clonotype showed up many times. The chain joins TRBV3-1 to TRBJ2-7; perhaps TRBD2 as D (6 bases). The CDR3 contains 16 residues. V dropped 5 bases and J dropped 0 bases, with 17 bases sitting between them. Germline V gene sequence: CDR1 LGHDT, CDR2 YNNKEL (reference sequence). The CDR3: CASSRAASAVSYEQYV. The CDR3 nucleotides read TGTGCCAGCAGCAGGGCGGCTAGCGCCGTCTCCTACGAGCAGTACGTC.

The sample holds a few counts of this clonotype. The chain has TRBV7-8 and TRBJ2-3; D is ambiguous. V was clipped by 2 bases and J by 6 bases, with 12 bases between them. The CDR3 has 14 amino acids. Germline V gene sequence: CDR1 SGHVS, CDR2 FQNEAQ. This chain's CDR3 is CASSLNVIADTQYF. The CDR3 region has the DNA TGTGCCAGCAGCTTAAATGTGATAGCCGATACGCAGTATTTT.

The chain recombines TRBV19 with TRBJ2-3, with D perhaps matching TRBD1 or TRBD2 (5 bases each). Germline-derived CDR1 and CDR2 are LNHDA and SQIVND (reference sequence). This CDR3 is built from 16 residues. The ends were cut back, 5 bases at V and 2 bases at J, with 17 bases in the middle. In nucleotides, the CDR3 is TGTGCCAGTAGTCCGGCCCTGGGACGTAACACAGATACGCAGTATTTT. Translated: CASSPALGRNTDTQYF.

The CDR3 DNA sequence: TGTGCCAGCAGCACGGGACTAGCGGGAGGACAGACCCAGTACTTC. This gives the protein CASSTGLAGGQTQYF. V usage is TRBV7-8 and J usage is TRBJ2-5, with 15 nucleotides matching TRBD2. J lost 6 bases, V lost 5 bases, and 4 bases had no gene match. This CDR3 spans 15 amino acids. Germline-derived CDR1 and CDR2 are SGHVS and FQNEAQ.

This clonotype has a handful of counts. The chain is built from TRBV18 and TRBJ2-6, with a weak D call TRBD2 (6 bases). This CDR3 is built from 16 residues. Trimming removed 6 bases at V and 1 base at J, with 13 bases between. Germline assignment: CDR1 KGHSH and CDR2 LQKENI. The CDR3 nucleotides are TGTGCCAGCTCCGGGATTCGGGGGTCTGGGGCCAACGTCCTGACTTTC. This encodes CASSGIRGSGANVLTF.

This clonotype was counted between two and nine times. The chain joins TRBV20-1 to TRBJ1-2, with D perhaps TRBD1 (6 bases). V lost 5 bases, J lost 4 bases, and 11 bases lay in between. The CDR3 extends over 12 amino acids. In germline, CDR1 is DFQATT, CDR2 SNEGSKA (reference sequence). The CDR3 DNA reads as TGCAGTGCTCCTTTGGACAGCTATGGCTACACCTTC. This encodes CSAPLDSYGYTF.

This chain joins TRBV24-1 and TRBJ2-1; D is unclear. This CDR3 has 13 amino acids. Per the germline V gene, CDR1 is KGHDR and CDR2 is SFDVKD. V was trimmed by 6 bases and J by 0 bases, leaving 5 bases between them. CDR3 DNA: TGTGCCACCAGTAGGAACTCCTACAATGAGCAGTTCTTC. This gives the protein CATSRNSYNEQFF.

This chain joins TRBV5-1 and TRBJ2-3, with D uncertain. CDR3 length: 13 residues. V gave up 3 bases and J gave up 1 base, with 6 bases separating them. In germline, CDR1 is SGHRS, CDR2 YFSETQ. This chain's CDR3 is CASSSRRTDTQYF. The CDR3 DNA reads TGCGCCAGCAGCTCTAGGCGCACAGATACGCAGTATTTT. The entire variable domain, with the rest obtained from reference TRBV5-1 and TRBJ2-3, is as follows: KAGVTQTPRYLIKTRGQQVTLSCSPISGHRSVSWYQQTPGQGLQFLFEYFSETQRNKGNFPGRFSGRQFSNSRSEMNVSTLELGDSALYLCASSSRRTDTQYFGPGTRLTVL.

This clonotype has just a few counts. The rearrangement joins TRBV7-8 to TRBJ2-7; possible D gene TRBD1, 6 bases. The V gene lost 0 bases and the J gene lost 4 bases, with 13 bases spanning the gap. The CDR3 has 15 amino acids. Looked up from germline, CDR1 is SGHVS and CDR2 is FQNEAQ. CDR3 in amino acids: CASSLALRTVYEQYF. In DNA form, the CDR3 reads TGTGCCAGCAGCTTAGCGCTCAGGACAGTATACGAGCAGTACTTC.

This chain uses TRBV29-1 with TRBJ1-2; D is ambiguous. This CDR3 has 9 residues. V lost 3 bases to trimming and J lost 12 bases, with 8 bases between them. CDR1 is SQVTM and CDR2 is ANQGSEA in the germline V gene. The CDR3 protein is CSVDLENTF. CDR3 sequence (DNA): TGCAGCGTTGATTTGGAGAACACCTTC.

The V and J genes are TRBV10-3 and TRBJ2-1, with 9 bases identical to TRBD2. This CDR3 comprises 13 residues. The trim removed 8 bases at V and 5 bases at J, leaving 4 bases unmatched. CDR1 and CDR2 from the germline V gene are ENHRY and SYGVKD. This CDR3 reads CAIAGGTNNEQFF. CDR3 bases: TGTGCCATCGCGGGAGGGACCAACAATGAGCAGTTCTTC.

This chain's CDR3 is CASSQDRGPQGPQHF. In DNA, the CDR3 is TGTGCCAGCAGCCAGGACCGGGGGCCACAAGGGCCCCAGCATTTT. This chain links TRBV4-2 with TRBJ1-5, with a weak D call TRBD1 (6 bases). Germline-derived CDR1 and CDR2 are LGHNA and YNFKEQ. V was trimmed by 3 bases and J by 9 bases, leaving 18 bases between them. The length of the CDR3 is 15 residues.

V is TRBV30 and J is TRBJ1-6; possible D gene TRBD1, 5 bases. CDR1 and CDR2 (germline): GTSNPN, SVGIG (reference sequence). This CDR3 region has 14 residues. Trimming cost V 1 base and J 7 bases, with 11 bases left between them. The CDR3 is CAWSAGGVNSPLHF. CDR3 coding DNA: TGTGCCTGGAGTGCCGGGGGAGTCAATTCACCCCTCCACTTT.

The V gene is TRBV24-1, the J gene TRBJ2-1; 11 positions match TRBD2. J lost 0 bases, V lost 5 bases, and 8 bases had no gene match. The germline CDR1 and CDR2 sequences are KGHDR and SFDVKD. CDR3 size: 18 residues. DNA of the CDR3: TGTGCCACCAGTGGCCCGACTAGCGGGAAGAGCTCCTACAATGAGCAGTTCTTC. Its protein product is CATSGPTSGKSSYNEQFF.

CDR3 in amino acids: CASSLGRGRMETQYF. CDR3 nucleotide sequence: TGTGCCAGCAGCTTAGGGAGGGGCAGGATGGAGACCCAGTACTTC. V gene TRBV7-2 combines with J gene TRBJ2-5; a weak D match, TRBD2 (6 bases). The CDR3 is 15 amino acids. V dropped 1 base and J dropped 5 bases, with 14 bases sitting between them. Germline assignment: CDR1 SGHTA and CDR2 FQGNSA.

Ten or more counts support this clonotype. The V gene is TRBV5-4, the J gene TRBJ1-5; 8 positions agree with TRBD1. V dropped 2 bases and J dropped 0; count of bases not matched to a gene: 16. The CDR3 sequence is 20 residues long. Looked up from germline, CDR1 is SGHNT and CDR2 is YYREEE (reference sequence). CDR3 sequence reads: CASSFSRRTGRDYSNQPQHF. CDR3 in DNA: TGTGCCAGCAGCTTTTCCCGGCGGACAGGGAGGGATTATAGCAATCAGCCCCAGCATTTT.

J is TRBJ2-7 and V is TRBV5-1; TRBD1 is a possible D gene (5 bases). CDR1 and CDR2 from the germline V gene are SGHRS and YFSETQ. The germline V and J ends were trimmed by 3 bases and 5 bases, with 12 bases remaining between them. This CDR3 contains 13 residues. The CDR3 region is CASSSIPTDEQYF. CDR3 DNA: TGCGCCAGCAGCTCGATCCCGACAGACGAGCAGTACTTC. The variable domain in full, with the rest retrieved from reference TRBV5-1 and TRBJ2-7, is KAGVTQTPRYLIKTRGQQVTLSCSPISGHRSVSWYQQTPGQGLQFLFEYFSETQRNKGNFPGRFSGRQFSNSRSEMNVSTLELGDSALYLCASSSIPTDEQYFGPGTRLTVT.

V usage is TRBV29-1 and J usage is TRBJ1-1, with D possibly being TRBD1 (5 bases). V was cut by 4 bases and J by 7 bases, with 16 bases left in between. This CDR3 comprises 13 residues. CDR1 is SQVTM and CDR2 is ANQGSEA in the germline V gene. CDR3 residues: CSVGGTGLFEAFF. The CDR3 nucleotides are TGCAGCGTTGGGGGGACCGGACTGTTTGAAGCTTTCTTT.

This clonotype was seen only a few times. V gene TRBV5-4 combines with J gene TRBJ2-1; D uncertain. The CDR3 loop spans 14 amino acids. Germline lookup yields CDR1 SGHNT and CDR2 YYREEE (reference sequence). V was shortened by 2 bases and J by 9 bases, with 15 bases between the two germline ends. This CDR3 reads CASSFRPSSGEQFF. The CDR3 DNA reads as TGTGCCAGCAGCTTCCGACCTAGTTCTGGTGAGCAGTTCTTC.

This clonotype has more than one count but fewer than ten. The V call is TRBV2, the J call TRBJ2-7, with D tentatively TRBD2 (6 bases). Trimming shortened V by 4 bases and J by 6 bases, and 16 bases separated the two germline ends. The CDR3 sequence is 14 residues long. Germline lookup yields CDR1 SNHLY and CDR2 FYNNEI. This CDR3 is CASSGIAAFAEQYF. The CDR3 DNA follows: TGTGCCAGCAGTGGAATAGCGGCGTTCGCCGAGCAGTACTTC.

The V and J genes are TRBV6-1 and TRBJ2-3, with D perhaps TRBD1 or TRBD2 (5 bases each). The CDR3 has 15 amino acids. CDR1 and CDR2 (germline): MNHNS, SASEGT. The V end lost 6 bases, the J end lost 0 bases, and 13 bases lay between the germline ends. The DNA for the CDR3 is TGTGCCAGCAGCCGCCTGAGGGGAAGCACAGATACGCAGTATTTT. It codes for CASSRLRGSTDTQYF.

V gene TRBV6-1 combines with J gene TRBJ2-5; unclear D gene. The CDR3 runs 13 residues. V lost 6 bases to trimming and J lost 1 base, with 9 bases between them. Germline lookup yields CDR1 MNHNS and CDR2 SASEGT. The CDR3 protein is CASSPYIQETQYF. As DNA, the CDR3 is TGTGCCAGCAGCCCTTATATCCAAGAGACCCAGTACTTC.

The V call is TRBV27, the J call TRBJ1-3; a possible D gene is TRBD1 (5 bases). Germline V gene data show CDR1 as MNHEY and CDR2 as SMNVEV (reference sequence). V lost 8 bases and J lost 2, with 19 bases in between. The CDR3 has 16 residues. The CDR3, as DNA: TGTGCCAGCCGAATGCGCCCCGGGGGAACTGGAAACACCATATATTTT. Amino acids: CASRMRPGGTGNTIYF.

The genes are TRBV5-1 and TRBJ1-1; possible D gene TRBD1, 6 bases. CDR1 and CDR2 from the germline V gene are SGHRS and YFSETQ. This CDR3 spans 15 amino acids. Trimming pared 0 bases from V and 4 bases from J, leaving 13 bases between. CDR3 nucleotides: TGCGCCAGCAGCTTGGTCGGGGGCTCGAGCACTGAAGCTTTCTTT. Its protein product is CASSLVGGSSTEAFF. Supplemented by reference TRBV5-1 and TRBJ1-1, the full variable domain reads KAGVTQTPRYLIKTRGQQVTLSCSPISGHRSVSWYQQTPGQGLQFLFEYFSETQRNKGNFPGRFSGRQFSNSRSEMNVSTLELGDSALYLCASSLVGGSSTEAFFGQGTRLTVV.

A word on this clonotype: Being one base from a much bigger clone, this may be a read error. The rearrangement links TRBV12-3 or TRBV12-4 to TRBJ2-1, with no clear D. This CDR3 comprises 14 residues. V was trimmed by 7 bases and J by 8 bases, leaving 18 bases between them. The CDR3 loop is CASTKWVANYEQFF. The DNA for the CDR3 is TGTGCCAGCACCAAATGGGTAGCTAACTATGAGCAGTTCTTC.

This clonotype was detected once. The chain uses TRBV5-5 and TRBJ2-7, with 9 bases fitting TRBD1. The CDR3 sequence is 15 residues long. Unmatched junction bases numbered 4, after V lost 1 base and J lost 2 bases. Germline V gene data show CDR1 as SGHKS and CDR2 as YYEKEE (reference sequence). Written as DNA, the CDR3 is TGTGCCAGCAGCTTGATTGGACAGGGGACCTACGAGCAGTACTTC. Translating gives CASSLIGQGTYEQYF.

This clonotype has just a few counts. V and J are TRBV5-1 and TRBJ1-5; D unclear. This CDR3 spans 12 amino acids. Germline V CDR1 and CDR2: SGHRS, YFSETQ. Between the trimmed V and J ends, which lost 4 bases and 6 bases, there was a span of 8 bases. The CDR3 DNA reads as TGCGCCAGCAGCCCTAACGGTCAGCCCCAGCATTTT. Translation: CASSPNGQPQHF.

This chain connects TRBV11-2 to TRBJ2-5, with D perhaps given as TRBD1 or TRBD2 (5 bases each). Trimming stripped 0 bases from V and 14 bases from J, with 16 bases between. The CDR3 sequence is 13 residues long. Germline V gene lookup returns CDR1 SGHAT and CDR2 FQNNGV. The CDR3 DNA is TGTGCCAGCAGCTTAGAAGGAGGACATACCCCTTACTTC. Protein: CASSLEGGHTPYF.

This clonotype was counted a few times. The chain employs TRBV10-2 and TRBJ2-2; the D is unclear. The germline V gene has CDR1 WSHSY and CDR2 SAAADI. The CDR3 runs 14 residues. The V end lost 6 bases, the J end lost 1 base, and 9 bases lay between the germline ends. The CDR3 coding sequence is TGCGCCAGCAGGCGGCTAGAGAACACCGGGGAGCTGTTTTTT. This gives the protein CASRRLENTGELFF.